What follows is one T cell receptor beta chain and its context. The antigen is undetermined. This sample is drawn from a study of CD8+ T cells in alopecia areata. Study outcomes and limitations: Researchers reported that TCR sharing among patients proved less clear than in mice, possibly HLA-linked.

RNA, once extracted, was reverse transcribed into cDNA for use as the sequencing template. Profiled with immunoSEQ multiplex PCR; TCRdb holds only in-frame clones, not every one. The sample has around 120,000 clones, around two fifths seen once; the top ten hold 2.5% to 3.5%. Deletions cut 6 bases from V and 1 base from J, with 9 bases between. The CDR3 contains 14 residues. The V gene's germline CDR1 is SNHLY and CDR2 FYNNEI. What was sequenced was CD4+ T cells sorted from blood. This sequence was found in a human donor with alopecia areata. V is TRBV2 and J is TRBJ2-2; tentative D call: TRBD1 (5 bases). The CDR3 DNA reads TGTGCCAGCAGCGTCGACAGGAACACCGGGGAGCTGTTTTTT. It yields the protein CASSVDRNTGELFF.